Following are 11 T cell receptor beta chains from one sample sequenced in a study of cytomegalovirus exposure and HLA in healthy donors. The PCR employed 60 Vbeta primers together with 13 Jbeta primers. Profiling relied on immunoSEQ multiplex PCR, and the TCRdb table lists in-frame clones only, not all of them. The sample holds fewer than 130,000 clones; less than 80% are singletons and the top ten take over 3%. The sample was PBMCs. These TCRs come from a middle-aged woman in good health and CMV-seronegative.

The genes are TRBV23-1 and TRBJ1-5; no clear D gene. TRBV23-1 has ORF status, its function being uncertain. The CDR3 is made up of 15 amino acids. Trimming took 1 base from V and 0 from J, leaving 7 bases between them. CDR3 amino acids: CASSQFGDSNQPQHF. The CDR3 DNA is TGCGCCAGCAGTCAATTTGGAGATAGCAATCAGCCCCAGCATTTT.

The rearrangement uses TRBV4-3 and TRBJ1-2, with 9 bases fitting TRBD1. With V trimmed by 4 bases and J by 0 bases, 3 bases remained unmatched. The CDR3 sequence is 15 residues long. The V gene's germline CDR1 is LGHNA and CDR2 YSLEER. DNA for the CDR3: TGCGCCAGCAGCCCCCGACAGGGGGCTAACTATGGCTACACCTTC. Protein sequence: CASSPRQGANYGYTF.

V and J are TRBV2 and TRBJ1-4; 7 nucleotides line up with TRBD1. Germline CDR1 and CDR2: SNHLY and FYNNEI. V dropped 11 bases and J dropped 4; count of bases not matched to a gene: 10. This CDR3 region has 14 residues. In DNA, the CDR3 is TGTGCCGGCCTACGGGACAGCCGTAATGAAAAACTGTTTTTT. This codes for CAGLRDSRNEKLFF. Supplemented by reference TRBV2 and TRBJ1-4, the full variable domain reads EPEVTQTPSHQVTQMGQEVILRCVPISNHLYFYWYRQILGQKVEFLVSFYNNEISEKSEIFDDQFSVERPDGSNFTLKIRSTKLEDSAMYFCAGLRDSRNEKLFFGSGTQLSVL.

J is TRBJ2-7 and V is TRBV10-2; weak D call: TRBD2 (5 bases). Germline V lookup: CDR1 WSHSY, CDR2 SAAADI. The CDR3 consists of 12 residues. V was pared by 6 bases and J by 2 bases, with 8 bases between. This CDR3 reads CASRISAYEQYF. Here the CDR3 DNA reads TGCGCCAGCAGAATTAGCGCCTACGAGCAGTACTTC.

In this sample, this clone turned up a few times. The DNA of the CDR3 is TGCAGCGCTTACGCCGGGACTAGCGGGGGGGATACGCAGTATTTT. It translates to CSAYAGTSGGDTQYF. This chain links TRBV29-1 with TRBJ2-3; TRBD2 agrees at 15 bases. The germline CDR1 and CDR2 sequences are SQVTM and ANQGSEA. The CDR3 extends over 15 amino acids. After removal of 7 bases from V and 6 bases from J, the junction contained 8 bases not matched to a gene.

V usage is TRBV10-3 and J usage is TRBJ1-2, with 7 positions matching TRBD1. This CDR3 is built from 11 residues. J was trimmed by 7 bases and V by 6 bases; bases with no gene match: 2. The germline V gene encodes CDR1 ENHRY and CDR2 SYGVKD. CDR3 sequence: CAIRTGSGYTF. The DNA of the CDR3 is TGTGCCATCAGGACAGGGAGTGGCTACACCTTC.

This chain connects TRBV28 to TRBJ1-5; possibly TRBD1 for D (6 bases). Trimming shortened V by 3 bases and J by 0 bases, and 15 bases separated the two germline ends. The CDR3 has 17 residues. Germline loops: CDR1 MDHEN, CDR2 SYDVKM. CDR3 loop: CASSFGEGTYSNQPQHF. The CDR3 nucleotides read TGTGCCAGCAGTTTTGGGGAAGGGACATATAGCAATCAGCCCCAGCATTTT. Combining the CDR3 with reference TRBV28 and TRBJ1-5 gives the whole variable domain DVKVTQSSRYLVKRTGEKVFLECVQDMDHENMFWYRQDPGLGLRLIYFSYDVKMKEKGDIPEGYSVSREKKERFSLILESASTNQTSMYLCASSFGEGTYSNQPQHFGDGTRLSIL.

This clone occurred a few times. The chain links TRBV7-2 to TRBJ2-3, with 8 bases lining up with TRBD2. V dropped 1 base and J dropped 5; count of bases not matched to a gene: 5. The CDR3 has 15 amino acids. Germline CDR1 reads SGHTA; CDR2 reads FQGNSA. CDR3 nucleotide sequence: TGTGCCAGCAGCTTAGGACGGGGGGGCATAGATACGCAGTATTTT. Translating it yields CASSLGRGGIDTQYF.

This clone is a singleton in its sample. This chain connects TRBV7-9 to TRBJ1-2; no reliable D call. The CDR3 covers 14 residues. The V end was cut by 5 bases, the J end by 1 base, with 11 bases between. The germline gives CDR1 SEHNR, CDR2 FQNEAQ (reference sequence). In nucleotides, the CDR3 is TGTGCCAGCAGCCCCGGGGTACTTAACTATGGCTACACCTTC. Protein: CASSPGVLNYGYTF.

This clone was picked up one time. The rearrangement links TRBV9 to TRBJ1-1; TRBD1 might be the D (6 bases). Germline lookup yields CDR1 SGDLS and CDR2 YYNGEE. This CDR3 is built from 14 residues. V lost 4 bases and J lost 1, with 11 bases in between. The CDR3 DNA is TGTGCCAGCAGCTTTGGACAGACGAACACTGAAGCTTTCTTT. Protein product: CASSFGQTNTEAFF.

This chain uses TRBV29-1 with TRBJ2-5; the D is unclear. The DNA matches TRBJ2-7 better at its end, which makes the J call doubtful. Germline CDR1 reads SQVTM; CDR2 reads ANQGSEA. There are 14 residues in the CDR3. CDR3 amino acids: CSVSQTGDLYEQYF. CDR3 DNA sequence: TGCAGCGTCTCTCAGACGGGTGACCTCTACGAGCAGTACTTC.